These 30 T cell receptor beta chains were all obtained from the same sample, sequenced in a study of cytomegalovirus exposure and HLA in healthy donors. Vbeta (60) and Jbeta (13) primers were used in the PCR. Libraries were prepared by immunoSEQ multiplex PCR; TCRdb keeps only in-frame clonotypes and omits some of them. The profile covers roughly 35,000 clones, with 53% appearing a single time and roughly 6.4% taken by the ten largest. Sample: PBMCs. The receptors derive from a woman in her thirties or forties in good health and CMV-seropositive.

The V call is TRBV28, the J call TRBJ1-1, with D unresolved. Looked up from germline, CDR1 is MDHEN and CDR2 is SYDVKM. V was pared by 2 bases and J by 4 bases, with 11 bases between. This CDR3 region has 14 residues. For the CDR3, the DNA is TGTGCCAGCAGTTTACGGCAGGTGATCACTGAAGCTTTCTTT. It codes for CASSLRQVITEAFF.

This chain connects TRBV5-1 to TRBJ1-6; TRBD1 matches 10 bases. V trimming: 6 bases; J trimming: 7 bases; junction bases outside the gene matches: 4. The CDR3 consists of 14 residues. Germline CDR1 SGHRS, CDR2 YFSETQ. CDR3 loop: CASKPGQGNSPLHF. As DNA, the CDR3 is TGCGCCAGCAAACCGGGACAGGGGAATTCACCCCTCCACTTT.

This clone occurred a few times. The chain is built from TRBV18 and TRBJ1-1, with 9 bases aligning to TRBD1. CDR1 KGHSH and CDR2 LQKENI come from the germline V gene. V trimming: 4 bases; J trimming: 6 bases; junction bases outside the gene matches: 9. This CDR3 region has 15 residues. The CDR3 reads CASSQGQGSVAEAFF. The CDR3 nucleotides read TGTGCCAGCTCACAAGGACAGGGGTCAGTCGCTGAAGCTTTCTTT.

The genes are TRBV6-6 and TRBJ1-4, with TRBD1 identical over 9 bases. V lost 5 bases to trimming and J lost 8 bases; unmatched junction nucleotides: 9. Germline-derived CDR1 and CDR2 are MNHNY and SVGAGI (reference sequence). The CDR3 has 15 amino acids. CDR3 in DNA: TGTGCCAGCAGTAAAACAGGGGGCGTACAAGAAAAACTGTTTTTT. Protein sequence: CASSKTGGVQEKLFF.

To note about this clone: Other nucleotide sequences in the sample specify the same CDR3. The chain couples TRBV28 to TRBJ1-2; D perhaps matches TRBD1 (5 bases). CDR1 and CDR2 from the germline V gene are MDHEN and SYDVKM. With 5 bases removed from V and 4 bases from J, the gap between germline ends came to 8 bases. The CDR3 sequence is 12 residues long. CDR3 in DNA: TGTGCCAGCAGTCAGGGCGGCTATGGCTACACCTTC. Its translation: CASSQGGYGYTF.

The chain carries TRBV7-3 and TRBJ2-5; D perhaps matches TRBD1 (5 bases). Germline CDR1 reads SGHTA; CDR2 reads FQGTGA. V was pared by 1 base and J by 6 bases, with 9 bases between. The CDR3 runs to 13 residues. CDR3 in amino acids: CASSLRGQQTQYF. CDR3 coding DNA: TGTGCCAGCAGCTTAAGGGGCCAGCAGACCCAGTACTTC.

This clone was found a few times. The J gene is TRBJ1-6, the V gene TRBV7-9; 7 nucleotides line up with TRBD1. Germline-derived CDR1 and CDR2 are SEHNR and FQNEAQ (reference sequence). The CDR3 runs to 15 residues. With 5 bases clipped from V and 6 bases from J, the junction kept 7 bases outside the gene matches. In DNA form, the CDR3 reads TGTGCCAGCAGCCTCCGGGACAGCTTTAATTCACCCCTCCACTTT. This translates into CASSLRDSFNSPLHF.

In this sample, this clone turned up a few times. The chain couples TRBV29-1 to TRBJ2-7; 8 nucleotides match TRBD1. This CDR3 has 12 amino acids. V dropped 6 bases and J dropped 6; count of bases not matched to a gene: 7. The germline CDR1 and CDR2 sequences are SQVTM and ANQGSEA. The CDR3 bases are TGCAGCGTACAGGGGGAATTCGGCGAGCAGTACTTC. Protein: CSVQGEFGEQYF.

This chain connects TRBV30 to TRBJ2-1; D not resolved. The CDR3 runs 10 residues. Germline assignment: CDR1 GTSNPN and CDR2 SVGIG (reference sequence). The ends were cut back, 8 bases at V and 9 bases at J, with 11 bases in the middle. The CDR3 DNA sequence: TGTGCCGGGTGGTCGGGTGAGCAGTTCTTC. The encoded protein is CAGWSGEQFF.

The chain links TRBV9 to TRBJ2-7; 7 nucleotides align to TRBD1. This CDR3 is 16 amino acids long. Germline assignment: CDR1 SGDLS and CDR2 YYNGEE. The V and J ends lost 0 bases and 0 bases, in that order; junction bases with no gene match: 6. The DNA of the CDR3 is TGTGCCAGCAGCGTAGGGGGCAGGGGGACCTCCTACGAGCAGTACTTC. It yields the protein CASSVGGRGTSYEQYF.

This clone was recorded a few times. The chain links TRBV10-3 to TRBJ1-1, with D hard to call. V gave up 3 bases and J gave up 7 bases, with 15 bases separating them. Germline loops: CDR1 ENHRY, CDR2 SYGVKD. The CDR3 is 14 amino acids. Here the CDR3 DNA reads TGTGCCATCAGTGACCAGCGGCGGTCGGTTGAAGCTTTCTTT. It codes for CAISDQRRSVEAFF.

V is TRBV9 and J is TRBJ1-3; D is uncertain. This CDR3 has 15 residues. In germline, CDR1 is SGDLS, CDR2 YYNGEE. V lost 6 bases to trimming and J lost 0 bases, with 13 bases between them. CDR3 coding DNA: TGTGCCAGCACGCGGGATCTAATCTCTGGAAACACCATATATTTT. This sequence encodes CASTRDLISGNTIYF. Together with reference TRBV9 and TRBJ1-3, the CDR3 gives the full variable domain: DSGVTQTPKHLITATGQRVTLRCSPRSGDLSVYWYQQSLDQGLQFLIQYYNGEERAKGNILERFSAQQFPDLHSELNLSSLELGDSALYFCASTRDLISGNTIYFGEGSWLTVV.

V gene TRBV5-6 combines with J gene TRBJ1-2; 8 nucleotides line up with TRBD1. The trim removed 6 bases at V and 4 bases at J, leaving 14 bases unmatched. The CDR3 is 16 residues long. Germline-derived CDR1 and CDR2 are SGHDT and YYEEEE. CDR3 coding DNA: TGTGCCAGCACCCCAGGGGGACCAGGGGGCTTCTATGGCTACACCTTC. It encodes CASTPGGPGGFYGYTF.

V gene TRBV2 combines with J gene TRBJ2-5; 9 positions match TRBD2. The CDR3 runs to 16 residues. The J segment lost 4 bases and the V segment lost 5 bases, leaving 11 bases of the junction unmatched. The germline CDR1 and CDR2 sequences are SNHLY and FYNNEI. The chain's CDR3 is CASSQMGRGGRETQYF. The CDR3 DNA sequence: TGTGCCAGCAGTCAGATGGGGCGGGGGGGGCGAGAGACCCAGTACTTC. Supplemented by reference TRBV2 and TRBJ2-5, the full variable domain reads EPEVTQTPSHQVTQMGQEVILRCVPISNHLYFYWYRQILGQKVEFLVSFYNNEISEKSEIFDDQFSVERPDGSNFTLKIRSTKLEDSAMYFCASSQMGRGGRETQYFGPGTRLLVL.

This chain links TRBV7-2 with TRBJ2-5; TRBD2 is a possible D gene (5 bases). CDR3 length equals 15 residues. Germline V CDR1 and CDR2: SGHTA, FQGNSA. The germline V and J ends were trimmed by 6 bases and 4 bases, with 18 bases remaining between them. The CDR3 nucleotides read TGTGCCAGCAGACAAACGGGGTACCGAAGAGAGACCCAGTACTTC. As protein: CASRQTGYRRETQYF.

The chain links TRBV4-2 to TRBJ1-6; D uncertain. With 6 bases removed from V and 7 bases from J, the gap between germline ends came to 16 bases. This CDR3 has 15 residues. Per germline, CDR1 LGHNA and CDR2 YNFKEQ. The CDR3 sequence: CASRIVETENSPLHF. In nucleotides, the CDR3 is TGTGCCAGCAGGATAGTCGAGACGGAGAATTCACCCCTCCACTTT.

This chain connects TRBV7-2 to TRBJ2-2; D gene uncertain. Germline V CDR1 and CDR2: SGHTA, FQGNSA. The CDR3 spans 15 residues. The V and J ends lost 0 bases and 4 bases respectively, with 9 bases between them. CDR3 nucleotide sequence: TGTGCCAGCAGCTTAGCCGCTTCGGGCACCGGGGAGCTGTTTTTT. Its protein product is CASSLAASGTGELFF. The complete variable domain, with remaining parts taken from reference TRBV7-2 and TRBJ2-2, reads GAGVSQSPSNKVTEKGKDVELRCDPISGHTALYWYRQSLGQGLEFLIYFQGNSAPDKSGLPSDRFSAERTGGSVSTLTIQRTQQEDSAVYLCASSLAASGTGELFFGEGSRLTVL.

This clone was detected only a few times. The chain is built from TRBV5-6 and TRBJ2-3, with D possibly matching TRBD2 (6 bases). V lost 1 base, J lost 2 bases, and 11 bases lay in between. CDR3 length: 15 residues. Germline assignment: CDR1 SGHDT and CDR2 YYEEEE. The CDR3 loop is CASSLWRDPTDTQYF. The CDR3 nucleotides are TGTGCCAGCAGCTTGTGGCGGGATCCCACAGATACGCAGTATTTT.

This chain's CDR3 is CASSLEGRGGPGDTQYF. For the CDR3, the DNA is TGCGCCAGCAGCTTGGAAGGGCGGGGGGGCCCTGGAGATACGCAGTATTTT. The chain recombines TRBV5-1 with TRBJ2-3; 9 bases map to TRBD2. Germline V CDR1 and CDR2: SGHRS, YFSETQ. The CDR3 contains 17 residues. The trim removed 0 bases at V and 5 bases at J, leaving 10 bases unmatched.

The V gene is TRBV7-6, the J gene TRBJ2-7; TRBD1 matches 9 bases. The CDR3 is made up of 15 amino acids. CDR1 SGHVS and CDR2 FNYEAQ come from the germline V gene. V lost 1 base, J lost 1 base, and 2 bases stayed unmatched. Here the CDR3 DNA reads TGTGCCAGCAGCTTAGACAGGGGGCTTTCCTACGAGCAGTACTTC. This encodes CASSLDRGLSYEQYF.

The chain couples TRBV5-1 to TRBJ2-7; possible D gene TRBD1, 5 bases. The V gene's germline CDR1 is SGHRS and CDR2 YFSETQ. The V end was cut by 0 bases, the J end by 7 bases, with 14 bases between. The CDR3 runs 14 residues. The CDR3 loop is CASSLGGKSDEQYF. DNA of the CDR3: TGCGCCAGCAGCTTGGGGGGCAAGAGTGATGAGCAGTACTTC.

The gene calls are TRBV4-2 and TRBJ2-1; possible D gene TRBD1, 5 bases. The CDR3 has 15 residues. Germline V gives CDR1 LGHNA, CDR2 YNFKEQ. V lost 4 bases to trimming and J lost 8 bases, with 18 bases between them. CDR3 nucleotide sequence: TGTGCCAGCAGCCCTTCCCAAGGGGCGGCGCATGAGCAGTTCTTC. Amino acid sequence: CASSPSQGAAHEQFF.

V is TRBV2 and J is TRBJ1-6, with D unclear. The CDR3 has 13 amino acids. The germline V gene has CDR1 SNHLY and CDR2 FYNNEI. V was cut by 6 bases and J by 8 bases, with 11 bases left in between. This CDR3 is CASRNGEDSPLHF. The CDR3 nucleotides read TGTGCCAGCAGGAACGGAGAAGATTCACCCCTCCACTTT.

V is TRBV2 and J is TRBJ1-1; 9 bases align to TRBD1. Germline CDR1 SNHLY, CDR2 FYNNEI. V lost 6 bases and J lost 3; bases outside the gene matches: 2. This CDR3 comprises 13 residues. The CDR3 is CASRRTGDTEAFF. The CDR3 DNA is TGTGCCAGCAGAAGGACAGGGGACACTGAAGCTTTCTTT. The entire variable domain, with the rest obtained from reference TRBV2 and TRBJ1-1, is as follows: EPEVTQTPSHQVTQMGQEVILRCVPISNHLYFYWYRQILGQKVEFLVSFYNNEISEKSEIFDDQFSVERPDGSNFTLKIRSTKLEDSAMYFCASRRTGDTEAFFGQGTRLTVV.

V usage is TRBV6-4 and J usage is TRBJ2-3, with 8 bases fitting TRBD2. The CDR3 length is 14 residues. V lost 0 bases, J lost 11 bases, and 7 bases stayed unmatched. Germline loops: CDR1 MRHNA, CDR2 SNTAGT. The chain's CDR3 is CASSDSSERGMQYF. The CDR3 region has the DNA TGTGCCAGCAGTGACTCAAGTGAGCGGGGGATGCAGTATTTT.

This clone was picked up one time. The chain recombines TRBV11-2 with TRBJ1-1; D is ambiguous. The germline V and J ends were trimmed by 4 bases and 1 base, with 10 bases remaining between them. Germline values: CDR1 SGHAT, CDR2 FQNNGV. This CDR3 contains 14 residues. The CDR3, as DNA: TGTGCCAGCAGCTCCTTAGAGTCGAACACTGAAGCTTTCTTT. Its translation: CASSSLESNTEAFF.

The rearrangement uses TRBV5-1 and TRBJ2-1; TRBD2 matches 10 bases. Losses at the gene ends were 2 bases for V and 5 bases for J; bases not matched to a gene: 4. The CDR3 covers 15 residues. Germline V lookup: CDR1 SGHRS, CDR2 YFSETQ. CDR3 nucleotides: TGCGCCAGCAGCTTAGCGGGGGGGAATAACAATGAGCAGTTCTTC. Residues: CASSLAGGNNNEQFF. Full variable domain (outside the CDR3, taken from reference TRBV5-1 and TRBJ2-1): KAGVTQTPRYLIKTRGQQVTLSCSPISGHRSVSWYQQTPGQGLQFLFEYFSETQRNKGNFPGRFSGRQFSNSRSEMNVSTLELGDSALYLCASSLAGGNNNEQFFGPGTRLTVL.

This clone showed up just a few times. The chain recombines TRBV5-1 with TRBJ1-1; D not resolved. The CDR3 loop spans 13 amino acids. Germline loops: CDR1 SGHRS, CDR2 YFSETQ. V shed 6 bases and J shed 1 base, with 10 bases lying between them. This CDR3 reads CASTSAENTEAFF. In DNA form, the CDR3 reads TGCGCCAGCACCTCGGCGGAGAACACTGAAGCTTTCTTT.

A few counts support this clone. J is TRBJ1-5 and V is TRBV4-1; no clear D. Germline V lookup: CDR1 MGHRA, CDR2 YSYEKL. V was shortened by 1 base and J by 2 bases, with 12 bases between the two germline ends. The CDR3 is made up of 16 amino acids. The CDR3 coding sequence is TGCGCCAGCAGCCAAGCCGAGGGTCGAGGCAATCAGCCCCAGCATTTT. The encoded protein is CASSQAEGRGNQPQHF.

CDR3 protein: CASSQDFSPQETQYF. In nucleotides, the CDR3 is TGTGCCAGCAGCCAAGATTTCTCCCCTCAAGAGACCCAGTACTTC. The rearrangement joins TRBV4-2 to TRBJ2-5; D uncertain. Trimming left V 0 bases short and J 2 bases short, with 10 bases between. Germline lookup yields CDR1 LGHNA and CDR2 YNFKEQ. CDR3 length equals 15 residues.